This TCR beta chain was profiled in a study of regulatory T cells in long-lasting Graves disease. The wider study: Patients with new Graves' disease had used antithyroid drugs below 3 months. Study-wide results and caveats: Tissue studied was limited to peripheral blood, excluding thyroid tissue.

V lost 4 bases and J lost 9; bases outside the gene matches: 15. The CDR3 contains 16 residues. Germline assignment: CDR1 SGHAT and CDR2 FQNNGV. CDR3-region Arm-PCR and iRepertoire HTBI primers produced the TCR beta libraries. TCRdb re-called the multiplex PCR reads with MiXCR, one entry per CDR3 protein. The data show roughly 420,000 distinct CDR3 sequences, around 15% seen once. Time point: newly diagnosed GD, antithyroid drugs for less than 3 months. Scientists built the TCR library using RNA that was extracted from PBMCs. There are many counts of this clonotype. Its cognate antigen is unknown. A further study also used this sample, focusing on T cells in Graves' hyperthyroidism and ophthalmopathy. As that study records: Uncontrolled infection, other autoimmune disease, pregnancy and lactation each barred patients from inclusion. The primer set for the first-round RT-PCR of the TCR CDR3 was HTBI.

Sequenced material: peripheral blood mononuclear cells (PBMCs), taken at new diagnosis, from a patient treated with antithyroid drugs. This receptor was obtained from a woman aged 50 to 60 with Graves disease. The chain couples TRBV11-2 to TRBJ2-4; TRBD1 agrees at 7 bases. CDR3 sequence reads: CASSSDQDRLHGIQYF. The CDR3 coding sequence is TGTGCCAGCAGCTCAGACCAGGACAGGCTCCACGGCATTCAGTACTTC.